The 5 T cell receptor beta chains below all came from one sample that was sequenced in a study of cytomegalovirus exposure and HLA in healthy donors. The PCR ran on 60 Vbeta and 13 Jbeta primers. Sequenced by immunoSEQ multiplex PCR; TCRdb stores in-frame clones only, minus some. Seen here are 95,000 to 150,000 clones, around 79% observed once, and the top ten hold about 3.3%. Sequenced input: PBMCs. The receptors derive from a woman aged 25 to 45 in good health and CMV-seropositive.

The CDR3 is CASSKVSGESNQPQHF. DNA for the CDR3: TGTGCCAGCAGCAAAGTCTCCGGTGAGAGCAATCAGCCCCAGCATTTT. This chain uses TRBV21-1 with TRBJ1-5. TRBV21-1 is a pseudogene. The CDR3 has 16 amino acids.

CDR3 residues: CASSLEGSNSPLHF. CDR3 in DNA: TGTGCCAGCAGTTTGGAGGGGTCTAATTCACCCCTCCACTTT. This chain links TRBV27 with TRBJ1-6; possibly TRBD1 for D (5 bases). The CDR3 totals 14 residues. Trimming stripped 3 bases from V and 6 bases from J, with 9 bases between. From germline, CDR1 is MNHEY and CDR2 SMNVEV (reference sequence).

The CDR3 loop reads CASSLPRGDNSPLHF. The CDR3 bases are TGTGCCAGCAGTTTACCACGCGGGGATAATTCACCCCTCCACTTT. The chain has TRBV28 and TRBJ1-6, with D uncertain. Per the germline V gene, CDR1 is MDHEN and CDR2 is SYDVKM. Trimming pared 2 bases from V and 5 bases from J, leaving 10 bases between. This CDR3 region has 15 residues.

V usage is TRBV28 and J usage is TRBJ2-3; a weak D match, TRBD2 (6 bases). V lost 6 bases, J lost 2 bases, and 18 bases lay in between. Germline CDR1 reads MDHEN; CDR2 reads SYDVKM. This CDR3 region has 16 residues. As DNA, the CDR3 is TGTGCCAGCAGCCGGACCGGGCGGGGCTTCACAGATACGCAGTATTTT. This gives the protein CASSRTGRGFTDTQYF.

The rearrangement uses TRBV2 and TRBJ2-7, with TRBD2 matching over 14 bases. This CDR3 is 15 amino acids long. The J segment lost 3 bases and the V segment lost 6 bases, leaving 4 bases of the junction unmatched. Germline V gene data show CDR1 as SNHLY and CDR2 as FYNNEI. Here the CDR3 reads CASRRTSGGLYEQYF. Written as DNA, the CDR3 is TGTGCCAGCAGACGGACTAGCGGGGGGCTCTACGAGCAGTACTTC.